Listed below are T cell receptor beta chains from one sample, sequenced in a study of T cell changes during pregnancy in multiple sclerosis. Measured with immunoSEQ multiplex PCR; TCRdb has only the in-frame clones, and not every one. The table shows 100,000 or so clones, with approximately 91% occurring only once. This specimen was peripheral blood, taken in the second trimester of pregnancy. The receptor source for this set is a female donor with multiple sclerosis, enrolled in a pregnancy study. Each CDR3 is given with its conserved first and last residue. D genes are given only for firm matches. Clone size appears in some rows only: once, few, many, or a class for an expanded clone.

CDR3: CASMNRVDLYNEQFF
DNA: TGTGCCAGCATGAACAGGGTTGATCTCTACAATGAGCAGTTCTTC
D: NA
size: NA
V: TRBV7-8
J: TRBJ2-1

CDR3: CASSSSAYNEQFF
DNA: TGCGCCAGCAGCTCAAGCGCCTACAATGAGCAGTTCTTC
D: NA
size: NA
V: TRBV5-1
J: TRBJ2-1

CDR3: CASSSGTGWYEQYF
DNA: TGTGCCAGCAGCTCCGGGACAGGCTGGTACGAGCAGTACTTC
D: TRBD1
size: NA
V: TRBV7-2
J: TRBJ2-7

CDR3: CSVETGVNQPQHF
DNA: TGCAGCGTCGAGACAGGTGTTAATCAGCCCCAGCATTTT
D: NA
size: NA
V: TRBV29-1
J: TRBJ1-5

CDR3: CASTPQVLDEQYF
DNA: TGTGCCAGCACCCCGCAGGTCCTTGACGAGCAGTACTTC
D: NA
size: NA
V: TRBV28
J: TRBJ2-7

CDR3: CASKAAGAGFSGNTIYF
DNA: TGTGCCAGCAAGGCGGCCGGGGCGGGATTCTCTGGAAACACCATATATTTT
D: NA
size: NA
V: TRBV27
J: TRBJ1-3

CDR3: CASRKGLAVLDEQFF
DNA: TGTGCCAGCAGGAAGGGACTAGCGGTATTGGATGAGCAGTTCTTC
D: TRBD2
size: NA
V: TRBV6-6
J: TRBJ2-1

CDR3: CASSRDRVSYEQYF
DNA: TGTGCCAGCAGCCGGGACAGGGTATCCTACGAGCAGTACTTC
D: TRBD1
size: once
V: TRBV11-2
J: TRBJ2-7

CDR3: CARTLPRPGEKGMSQPQHF
DNA: TGTGCCAGGACCTTGCCTCGCCCGGGGGAAAAGGGGATGAGTCAGCCCCAGCATTTT
D: NA
size: NA
V: TRBV27
J: TRBJ1-5

CDR3: CSVERAGELFF
DNA: TGCAGCGTTGAGCGGGCCGGGGAGCTGTTTTTT
D: NA
size: NA
V: TRBV29-1
J: TRBJ2-2

CDR3: CASSTTGNYGYTF
DNA: TGTGCCAGCAGCACGACAGGGAACTATGGCTACACCTTC
D: TRBD1
size: NA
V: TRBV6-5
J: TRBJ1-2

CDR3: CASSLGTDRNTIYF
DNA: TGTGCCAGCAGCTTGGGGACAGACAGAAACACCATATATTTT
D: NA
size: NA
V: TRBV5-4
J: TRBJ1-3

CDR3: CASSKSGTSGEQFF
DNA: TGTGCCAGCAGCAAATCCGGGACTTCGGGTGAGCAGTTCTTC
D: NA
size: once
V: TRBV5-4
J: TRBJ2-1

CDR3: CASSSEVFNQPQHF
DNA: TGTGCCAGCAGTTCGGAGGTTTTTAATCAGCCCCAGCATTTT
D: NA
size: NA
V: TRBV7-2
J: TRBJ1-5

CDR3: CASSLPQRSTGELFF
DNA: TGTGCCAGCAGTTTGCCCCAGCGGTCCACCGGGGAGCTGTTTTTT
D: NA
size: once
V: TRBV28
J: TRBJ2-2

CDR3: CASSPGTSGRAETQYF
DNA: TGTGCCAGCAGCCCCGGGACTAGCGGGAGGGCCGAGACCCAGTACTTC
D: TRBD2
size: NA
V: TRBV7-8
J: TRBJ2-5

CDR3: CASTLRAAPISNYGYTF
DNA: TGTGCCAGCACACTGAGGGCAGCCCCCATATCTAATTATGGCTACACCTTC
D: NA
size: once
V: TRBV28
J: TRBJ1-2

CDR3: CASSYGGRAKDTQYF
DNA: TGTGCCAGCAGTTATGGAGGGAGGGCCAAAGATACGCAGTATTTT
D: TRBD2
size: NA
V: TRBV6-5
J: TRBJ2-3

CDR3: CASSPSTDTQYF
DNA: TGCGCCAGCAGCCCGAGCACAGATACGCAGTATTTT
D: NA
size: NA
V: TRBV5-1
J: TRBJ2-3

CDR3: CASSPGQAQPQHF
DNA: TGTGCCAGCAGCCCAGGACAGGCCCAGCCCCAGCATTTT
D: TRBD1
size: once
V: TRBV7-9
J: TRBJ1-5

CDR3: CASSSIDPEGGYF
DNA: TGTGCCAGCAGCTCGATAGACCCGGAGGGTGGGTACTTC
D: NA
size: NA
V: TRBV7-9
J: TRBJ2-7

CDR3: CASGPRTISTGELFF
DNA: TGTGCCAGCGGGCCCAGAACCATTTCCACCGGGGAGCTGTTTTTT
D: NA
size: NA
V: TRBV27
J: TRBJ2-2

CDR3: CASSELAGVAGELFF
DNA: TGTGCCAGCAGTGAACTGGCGGGAGTGGCCGGGGAGCTGTTTTTT
D: TRBD2
size: NA
V: TRBV6-1
J: TRBJ2-2

CDR3: CASSQDGGSSYEQYF
DNA: TGTGCCAGCAGCCAAGATGGGGGGAGCTCCTACGAGCAGTACTTC
D: NA
size: NA
V: TRBV4-2
J: TRBJ2-7

CDR3: CASSQAPYEQYF
DNA: TGTGCCAGCAGCCAGGCACCCTACGAGCAGTACTTC
D: NA
size: NA
V: TRBV14
J: TRBJ2-7

CDR3: CASSVAGGKGLRDEQFF
DNA: TGTGCCAGCAGCGTAGCGGGAGGGAAGGGACTTCGGGATGAGCAGTTCTTC
D: TRBD2
size: NA
V: TRBV9
J: TRBJ2-1

CDR3: CASSLSERASYEQYF
DNA: TGTGCCAGCAGCTTGTCTGAGCGGGCCTCCTACGAGCAGTACTTC
D: NA
size: NA
V: TRBV5-4
J: TRBJ2-7

CDR3: CASRPWTGSSGNTIYF
DNA: TGTGCCAGCAGACCCTGGACAGGAAGCTCTGGAAACACCATATATTTT
D: TRBD1
size: few
V: TRBV28
J: TRBJ1-3

CDR3: CASRTGYQPQHF
DNA: TGTGCCAGCAGAACAGGCTATCAGCCCCAGCATTTT
D: NA
size: NA
V: TRBV27
J: TRBJ1-5

CDR3: CASSLGDRVQPQHF
DNA: TGTGCCAGCAGCTTAGGTGACAGGGTTCAGCCCCAGCATTTT
D: TRBD1
size: NA
V: TRBV7-9
J: TRBJ1-5

CDR3: CASSQLAVTGELFF
DNA: TGTGCCAGCAGCCAACTAGCGGTCACCGGGGAGCTGTTTTTT
D: TRBD2
size: few
V: TRBV7-9
J: TRBJ2-2

CDR3: CASSLDGSSYNEQFF
DNA: TGTGCTAGCAGCTTAGACGGGAGCTCCTACAATGAGCAGTTCTTC
D: NA
size: NA
V: TRBV7-7
J: TRBJ2-1

CDR3: CASSTRGRGSYEQYF
DNA: TGTGCCAGCAGTACCAGGGGAAGGGGCTCCTACGAGCAGTACTTC
D: NA
size: NA
V: TRBV27
J: TRBJ2-7

CDR3: CASSRLAGNNEQFF
DNA: TGTGCCAGCAGTCGACTAGCGGGAAATAATGAGCAGTTCTTC
D: TRBD2
size: NA
V: TRBV25-1
J: TRBJ2-1

CDR3: CAWRSGSGNTIYF
DNA: TGTGCCTGGAGGTCGGGCTCTGGAAACACCATATATTTT
D: NA
size: NA
V: TRBV30
J: TRBJ1-3

CDR3: CASSPEGKSSYNEQFF
DNA: TGTGCCAGCAGCCCGGAGGGGAAGAGCTCCTACAATGAGCAGTTCTTC
D: NA
size: NA
V: TRBV14
J: TRBJ2-1

CDR3: CASSMGLATYEQYF
DNA: TGCGCCAGCAGCATGGGACTAGCCACCTACGAGCAGTACTTC
D: TRBD2
size: once
V: TRBV5-1
J: TRBJ2-7

CDR3: CASSLLPGQGTYEQYF
DNA: TGTGCCAGCAGCTTATTACCGGGACAGGGAACCTACGAGCAGTACTTC
D: TRBD1
size: once
V: TRBV7-9
J: TRBJ2-7

CDR3: CASSDAAGWEQYF
DNA: TGTGCCAGCAGTGATGCGGCAGGGTGGGAGCAGTACTTC
D: NA
size: NA
V: TRBV2
J: TRBJ2-7

CDR3: CASSSWSGSYEQYF
DNA: TGTGCCAGCAGCTCATGGTCGGGGTCCTACGAGCAGTACTTC
D: NA
size: once
V: TRBV5-6
J: TRBJ2-7

CDR3: CASSPPFSTDTQYF
DNA: TGTGCCAGCAGCCCCCCTTTTAGCACAGATACGCAGTATTTT
D: NA
size: NA
V: TRBV7-8
J: TRBJ2-3

CDR3: CASSPTGGVSTDTQYF
DNA: TGCGCCAGCAGCCCGACAGGGGGAGTGAGTACAGATACGCAGTATTTT
D: TRBD1
size: NA
V: TRBV5-1
J: TRBJ2-3